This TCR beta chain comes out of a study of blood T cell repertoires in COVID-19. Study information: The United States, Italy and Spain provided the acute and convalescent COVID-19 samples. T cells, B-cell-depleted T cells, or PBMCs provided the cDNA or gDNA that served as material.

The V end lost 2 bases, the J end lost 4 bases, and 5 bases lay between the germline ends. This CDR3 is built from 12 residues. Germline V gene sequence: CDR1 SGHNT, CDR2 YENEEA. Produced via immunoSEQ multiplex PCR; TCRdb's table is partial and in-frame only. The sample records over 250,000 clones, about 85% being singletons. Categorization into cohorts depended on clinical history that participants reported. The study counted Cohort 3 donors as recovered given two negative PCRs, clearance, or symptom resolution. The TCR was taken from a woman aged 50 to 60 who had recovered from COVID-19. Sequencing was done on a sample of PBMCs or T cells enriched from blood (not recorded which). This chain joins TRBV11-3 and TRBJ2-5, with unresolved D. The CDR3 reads CASSLSGETQYF. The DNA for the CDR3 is TGTGCCAGCAGCTTATCGGGAGAGACCCAGTACTTC.